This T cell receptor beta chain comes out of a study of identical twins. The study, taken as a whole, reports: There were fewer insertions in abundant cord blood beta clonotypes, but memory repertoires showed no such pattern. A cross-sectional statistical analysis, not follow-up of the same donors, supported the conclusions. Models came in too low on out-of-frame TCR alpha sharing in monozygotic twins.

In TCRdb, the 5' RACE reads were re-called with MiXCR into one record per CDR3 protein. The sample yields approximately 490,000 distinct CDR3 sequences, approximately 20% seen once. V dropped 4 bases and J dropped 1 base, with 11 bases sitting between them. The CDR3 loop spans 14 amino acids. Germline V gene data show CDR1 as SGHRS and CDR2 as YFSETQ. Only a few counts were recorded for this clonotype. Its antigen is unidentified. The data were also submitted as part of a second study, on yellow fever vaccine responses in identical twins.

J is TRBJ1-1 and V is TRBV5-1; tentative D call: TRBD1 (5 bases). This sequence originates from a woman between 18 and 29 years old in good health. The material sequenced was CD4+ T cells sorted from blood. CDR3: CASSNRTGNTEAFF. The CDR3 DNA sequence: TGCGCCAGCAGCAACAGAACAGGGAACACTGAAGCTTTCTTT.